The rows below give T cell receptor beta chains drawn from one sample of a study of T-cell memory formation after mild COVID-19. TCRdb redid the calling of the 5' RACE reads with MiXCR, one entry per CDR3 protein. Counted here are about 58,000 distinct CDR3 sequences, 28% occurring once; the ten biggest clones make up roughly two fifths. The specimen was PBMCs or a T cell subset sorted from them (not recorded which). All receptors derive from a man between 18 and 29 years old who had mild COVID-19 (a few samples of this study predate the infection). Cell type and time point are not known. Each CDR3 is given with its conserved first and last residue. The D gene is left open where the match is weak. Clone size is stated in some rows and not others, as once, few, many or a class when expanded.

>TRBJ2-6|TRBV29-1|.|.
TGCAGCGTTGAAGACAGAAGCTCTGGGGCCAACGTCCTGACTTTC
CSVEDRSSGANVLTF
>TRBJ2-1|TRBV7-6|few|TRBD2
TGTGCCAGCAGCTCTCCGACTAGCCCCCCGGGGCAGTTCTTC
CASSSPTSPPGQFF
>TRBJ1-1|TRBV5-1|.|.
TGCGCCAGCAGCTGGACACCGAACACTGAAGCTTTCTTT
CASSWTPNTEAFF
>TRBJ2-5|TRBV12-3/TRBV12-4|.|.
TGTGCCAGCAGTTTTGGGGGGCCGCAAGAGACCCAGTACTTC
CASSFGGPQETQYF
>TRBJ2-3|TRBV6-6|.|TRBD1
TGTGCCAGCAGTTACCCTATGAACGGACAGGGGATGGGTACGCAGTATTTT
CASSYPMNGQGMGTQYF
>TRBJ2-1|TRBV7-3|few|.
TGTGCCAGCAGCTTACAAATCGCCCCTCGCGATGAGCAGTTCTTC
CASSLQIAPRDEQFF
>TRBJ2-5|TRBV9|once|TRBD2
TGTGCCAGCAGCGTAGGACTAGCGGGAGGAAAATCCCGCGGAGAGACCCAGTACTTC
CASSVGLAGGKSRGETQYF
>TRBJ2-7|TRBV12-3/TRBV12-4|.|TRBD1
TGTGCCAGCAGTTTAGCCCCGGGACAGGGCGTCGAGCAGTACTTC
CASSLAPGQGVEQYF
>TRBJ2-3|TRBV12-3/TRBV12-4|few|.
TGTGCCAGCAGTTGGACACTGACAGATACGCAGTATTTT
CASSWTLTDTQYF
>TRBJ2-1|TRBV5-4|.|TRBD2
TGTGCCAGCAGCTTGTGGGTTGCGAGCGGGGGGGTGGTCTTC
CASSLWVASGGVVF
>TRBJ2-1|TRBV6-6|.|.
TGTGCCAGCAGTTGGGGGACTTACAATGAGCAGTTCTTC
CASSWGTYNEQFF
>TRBJ2-1|TRBV7-9|hyperexpanded|.
TGTGCCAGCAGCCCAAGGGCAGGGAAGGGTGAGCAGTTCTTC
CASSPRAGKGEQFF
>TRBJ2-1|TRBV10-3|few|.
TGTGTCGAGAAAAAGGTGAACAATGAGCAGTTCTTC
CVEKKVNNEQFF
>TRBJ2-2|TRBV3-1|.|.
TGTGCCTGTTCTCCCGAAGGTGAGGGGCGGAACACCGGGGAGCTGTTTTTT
CACSPEGEGRNTGELFF
>TRBJ2-7|TRBV4-2|.|TRBD1
TGTGCCAGCAGCCAAGGGTTTCGACAGGGTGGAGAGCAGTACTTC
CASSQGFRQGGEQYF
>TRBJ2-2|TRBV11-2|few|TRBD2
TGTGCCAGCAGCTTAGAACTAGCGGGGGGTCTCACCGGGGAGCTGTTTTTT
CASSLELAGGLTGELFF
>TRBJ2-1|TRBV7-6|.|.
TGTGCCAGCAGCCCGGTAGCCAATGAGCAGTTCTTC
CASSPVANEQFF
>TRBJ2-3|TRBV6-5|.|.
TGTGCCAGCAGTTATGGAACAGGGAGGTATACGCAGTATTTT
CASSYGTGRYTQYF
>TRBJ1-3|TRBV9|few|.
TGTGCCAGCAGTTGGGGCGCTGGAAACACCATATATTTT
CASSWGAGNTIYF
>TRBJ2-5|TRBV5-1|.|TRBD1
TGCGCCAGCAGTGCTACAGGGGCGGATTTGGAGACCCAGTACTTC
CASSATGADLETQYF
>TRBJ2-1|TRBV19|.|.
TGTGCCAGTAGTATCAGTTCCTACAATGAGCAGTTCTTC
CASSISSYNEQFF
>TRBJ2-1|TRBV12-5|few|TRBD2
TGTGCTAGTGGGCGGGGGTCTATGAATGAGCAGTTCTTC
CASGRGSMNEQFF
>TRBJ2-2|TRBV11-3|.|TRBD2
TGTGCCAGCAGCCTAGCGGTCACCGGGGAGCTGTTTTTT
CASSLAVTGELFF
>TRBJ2-1|TRBV7-2|.|TRBD1
TGTGCCAGCAGCTTTAAGACAGGGGTCGATGAGCAGTTCTTC
CASSFKTGVDEQFF
>TRBJ2-2|TRBV12-3/TRBV12-4|.|.
TGTGCCAGCATTGGTGCCGGGGAGCTGTTTTTT
CASIGAGELFF
>TRBJ2-3|TRBV6-5|few|TRBD2
TGTGCCAGCAGTTACTCTAGCGGGGGTACGCAGTATTTT
CASSYSSGGTQYF
>TRBJ2-5|TRBV12-3/TRBV12-4|.|TRBD2
TGTGCCAGCAGGAGCGGGGGGCTTCAAGAGACCCAGTACTTC
CASRSGGLQETQYF
>TRBJ1-6|TRBV7-9|.|TRBD1
TGTGCCAGCAGCTCCCTGCGACCAGGGGGGGACAGCAGTTCACCCCTCCACTTT
CASSSLRPGGDSSSPLHF
>TRBJ2-7|TRBV6-6|.|.
TGTGCCAGCAGTTACTCGGACGACGAGCAGTACTTC
CASSYSDDEQYF
>TRBJ2-5|TRBV28|many|TRBD2
TGTGCCAGCAGACCACTAGCGGGGAACGGTGAGACCCAGTACTTC
CASRPLAGNGETQYF
>TRBJ1-2|TRBV6-5|few|TRBD1
TGTGCCAGCAGTTCCACCATTATCCGGGACAGGCATAACTATGGCTACACCTTC
CASSSTIIRDRHNYGYTF
>TRBJ1-1|TRBV5-6|.|.
TGTGCCAGCAGCCTCGCTAACACTGAAGCTTTCTTT
CASSLANTEAFF
>TRBJ2-3|TRBV7-9|.|TRBD2
TGTGCCAGCAGCACCGGGACTAGAGGCACAGATACGCAGTATTTT
CASSTGTRGTDTQYF
>TRBJ2-3|TRBV11-2|.|.
TGTGCCAGCAGCCATTGGGGAGGATCTCTAGATACGCAGTATTTT
CASSHWGGSLDTQYF
>TRBJ2-7|TRBV6-5|.|TRBD2
TGTGCCAGCAGTCCACTAGCGGGGGGATCCTACGAGCAGTACTTC
CASSPLAGGSYEQYF
>TRBJ2-3|TRBV7-3|few|.
TGTGCCAGCAGCTCACAGGGGAGGGACACAGATACGCAGTATTTT
CASSSQGRDTDTQYF
>TRBJ2-7|TRBV5-4|.|TRBD1
TGTGCCAGCAGCGCCGGACAGGGGGCGTACGAGCAGTACTTC
CASSAGQGAYEQYF
>TRBJ1-2|TRBV27|few|TRBD1
TGTGCCAGCAGTCAGACAGGGGCTAACTATGGCTACACCTTC
CASSQTGANYGYTF
>TRBJ1-2|TRBV12-3/TRBV12-4|few|TRBD1
TGTGCCAGCAGTGGACAGGGCGTTAACTATGGCTACACCTTC
CASSGQGVNYGYTF
>TRBJ1-1|TRBV3-1|.|.
TGTGCCAGCAGCCATGCCACTGAAGCTTTCTTT
CASSHATEAFF
>TRBJ1-5|TRBV7-8|.|TRBD1
TGTGCCAGCAGACTCACAGGGGTAGAAAGCAATCAGCCCCAGCATTTT
CASRLTGVESNQPQHF
>TRBJ1-3|TRBV20-1|.|.
TGCAGTGCTAGAGGGCGGACGGGAGGAGCCACCATATATTTT
CSARGRTGGATIYF
>TRBJ2-1|TRBV5-1|many|TRBD2
TGCGCCAGCAGCTGGGCTAGCGGGAATGAGCAGTTCTTC
CASSWASGNEQFF
>TRBJ2-1|TRBV15|.|TRBD2
TGTGCCACTAACCACGAAGCGGGGGTCAACAATGAGCAGTTCTTC
CATNHEAGVNNEQFF
>TRBJ2-5|TRBV5-1|few|.
TGCGCCAGCAGCTTTCAATCGGGCTTAAGAGAGACCCAGTACTTC
CASSFQSGLRETQYF
>TRBJ2-7|TRBV20-1|few|.
TGCAGCGCCAGGGAGGGGGGACACGAGCAGTACTTC
CSAREGGHEQYF
>TRBJ2-1|TRBV7-2|.|TRBD2
TGTGCCAGCAGCCCAGCGGGGGGGACCTACAATGAGCAGTTCTTC
CASSPAGGTYNEQFF
>TRBJ1-5|TRBV19|.|TRBD1
TGTGCCAGTAGTGTAACCCAGGGGGCGGACAATCAGCCCCAGCATTTT
CASSVTQGADNQPQHF
>TRBJ2-1|TRBV20-1|.|.
TGCAGTGCTGTACTAGGCAATGAGCAGTTCTTC
CSAVLGNEQFF
>TRBJ1-6|TRBV6-5|.|TRBD1
TGTGCCAGCTCGACAGGGCCGTATTCACCCCTCCACTTT
CASSTGPYSPLHF
>TRBJ2-5|TRBV2|many|.
TGTGCCAGCAGAAACGCCCAAGAGACCCAGTACTTC
CASRNAQETQYF
>TRBJ2-5|TRBV4-3|.|TRBD2
TGCGCCAGCAGCCCCCGGGACTCGGGGGGGTACTTC
CASSPRDSGGYF
>TRBJ2-1|TRBV9|.|TRBD1
TGTGCCAGCAGCGGACAGGGATATGAGCAGTTCTTC
CASSGQGYEQFF
>TRBJ1-1|TRBV4-3|.|TRBD1
TGCGCCAGCAGCCAGTCCTCGACAGGGAAAGCTTTCTTT
CASSQSSTGKAFF
>TRBJ2-3|TRBV28|few|TRBD1
TGTGCCAGCAGTCCCGGGACAGGAACTAGCACAGATACGCAGTATTTT
CASSPGTGTSTDTQYF